These 31 T cell receptor beta chains were sequenced from one sample in a study of regulatory T cells in long-lasting Graves disease. Arm-PCR of CDR3 regions and iRepertoire HTBI primers were used to build TCR beta libraries. TCRdb re-derived calls from the multiplex PCR reads in MiXCR, one entry per CDR3 protein. The repertoire holds 350,000 to 450,000 distinct CDR3 sequences, with roughly 23% as singletons. The time point is: persistent/refractory GD, antithyroid drugs over 5 years with positive TRAb. Extracted PBMC RNA gave rise to the TCR library. The sequencing here drew on peripheral blood mononuclear cells (PBMCs), taken when the disease was refractory, from a patient treated with antithyroid drugs. The source of these receptors is a woman in her thirties or forties with Graves disease.

Concerning this clonotype: The junction departs from the called germline gene at one end, perhaps through a read error. The chain recombines TRBV28 with TRBJ2-1; 8 bases match TRBD2. Germline V gene sequence: CDR1 MDHEN, CDR2 SYDVKM. The CDR3 is 16 residues long. The CDR3 DNA is TGTGCCAGCAGGTTATTAGCGGGGAGCTCCTACAATGAGCAGTTCTTC. Its protein is CASRLLAGSSYNEQFF.

This chain links TRBV20-1 with TRBJ2-3; tentatively, D is TRBD1 (6 bases). Trimming stripped 6 bases from V and 2 bases from J, with 12 bases between. This CDR3 region has 13 residues. Per the germline V gene, CDR1 is DFQATT and CDR2 is SNEGSKA (reference sequence). The CDR3 DNA follows: TGCAGTGCCCAAACAGGGACCACAGATACGCAGTATTTT. Amino acids: CSAQTGTTDTQYF.

This clonotype was observed many times. The J gene is TRBJ1-2, the V gene TRBV28; no reliable D call. The V gene lost 2 bases and the J gene lost 8 bases, with 12 bases spanning the gap. CDR3 size: 13 residues. The germline gives CDR1 MDHEN, CDR2 SYDVKM. CDR3 DNA sequence: TGTGCCAGCAGTTTAGGCCTCACGGGGGGCTACACCTTC. Residues: CASSLGLTGGYTF.

This clonotype has just a few counts. The chain combines TRBV7-3 with TRBJ2-1; D gene ambiguous. This CDR3 region has 15 residues. The V gene's germline CDR1 is SGHTA and CDR2 FQGTGA. Trimming stripped 1 base from V and 7 bases from J, with 14 bases between. This CDR3 is CASSLRSGILNEQFF. CDR3 nucleotides: TGTGCCAGCAGCTTAAGGTCAGGAATTTTGAATGAGCAGTTCTTC.

This clonotype was seen a single time. The chain uses TRBV4-1 and TRBJ2-7; 7 bases line up with TRBD1. Germline-derived CDR1 and CDR2 are MGHRA and YSYEKL. The V and J ends lost 1 base and 7 bases, in that order; junction bases with no gene match: 4. The CDR3 totals 13 residues. The CDR3, as DNA: TGCGCCAGCAGCCAAGGGGGACAGTATGAGCAGTACTTC. Residues: CASSQGGQYEQYF.

The CDR3 loop is CASSPYDTQYF. The CDR3 DNA is TGTGCCAGCAGTCCCTACGATACGCAGTATTTT. The gene calls are TRBV2 and TRBJ2-3; D uncertain. The V gene's germline CDR1 is SNHLY and CDR2 FYNNEI. Between the trimmed V and J ends, which lost 5 bases and 6 bases, there was a span of 6 bases. This CDR3 spans 11 amino acids.

This clonotype was seen at least ten times. The chain has TRBV28 and TRBJ1-1, with 9 bases identical to TRBD1. Germline CDR1 reads MDHEN; CDR2 reads SYDVKM. V gave up 3 bases and J gave up 2 bases; unmatched junction bases: 7. The CDR3 runs 16 residues. The CDR3 spells CASSLSHTGGNTEAFF. The CDR3 coding sequence is TGTGCCAGCAGTTTGAGTCACACAGGGGGCAACACTGAAGCTTTCTTT.

In DNA form, the CDR3 reads TGTGCCAGCAGCTCTCGCGGGGCCGCAGATACGCAGTATTTT. Translating it yields CASSSRGAADTQYF. This sequence joins TRBV12-3 or TRBV12-4 and TRBJ2-3; TRBD2 might be the D (6 bases). V lost 6 bases to trimming and J lost 4 bases, with 14 bases between them. CDR3 length: 14 residues.

This clonotype was detected a few times. For the CDR3, the DNA is TGTGCCATCAGCGGTGACAGCGGTATTGAAGCTTTCTTT. Protein product: CAISGDSGIEAFF. V and J are TRBV10-3 and TRBJ1-1; possibly TRBD1 for D (5 bases). In germline, CDR1 is ENHRY, CDR2 SYGVKD. The germline V and J ends were trimmed by 6 bases and 7 bases, with 15 bases remaining between them. The CDR3 has 13 amino acids.

This chain connects TRBV4-1 to TRBJ1-6; no clear D. V lost 1 base to trimming and J lost 2 bases, with 12 bases between them. This CDR3 is 17 amino acids long. The germline gives CDR1 MGHRA, CDR2 YSYEKL. The CDR3 DNA is TGCGCCAGCAGCCAAGGGTTCGGGAACACCTATAATTCACCCCTCCACTTT. This sequence encodes CASSQGFGNTYNSPLHF.

This clonotype was picked up many times. V usage is TRBV28 and J usage is TRBJ1-4, with D maybe TRBD1 (5 bases). Deletions cut 0 bases from V and 11 bases from J, with 10 bases between. The CDR3 consists of 13 residues. Germline V gene sequence: CDR1 MDHEN, CDR2 SYDVKM. CDR3 DNA sequence: TGTGCCAGCAGTTTATGGTCGGGACCCAAACTGTTTTTT. Translating gives CASSLWSGPKLFF.

At least ten counts were recorded for this clonotype. The chain couples TRBV6-2 or TRBV6-3 to TRBJ1-5; D not certain. CDR1 and CDR2 from the germline V gene are MNHEY and SVGEGT. V lost 2 bases and J 3 bases, leaving 8 bases between the germline ends. The CDR3 sequence is 14 residues long. Here the CDR3 DNA reads TGTGCCAGCAGTTACGATACAGACAATCAGCCCCAGCATTTT. This gives the protein CASSYDTDNQPQHF.

To note about this clonotype: A much more abundant neighbour one base away suggests this may be a read error. This CDR3 fails to terminate in the conserved phenylalanine or tryptophan, so it likely reflects a read error. This CDR3 is CASSFDRVAEAFL. CDR3 bases: TGTGCCAGCAGCTTCGACAGGGTCGCTGAAGCTTTCCTT. The chain employs TRBV7-2 and TRBJ1-1, with 7 bases fitting TRBD1. The CDR3 runs 13 residues. V was clipped by 3 bases and J by 6 bases; unmatched bases: 4. Germline assignment: CDR1 SGHTA and CDR2 FQGNSA.

As to this clonotype: A read error is possible here, since a much larger clone lies one base away. The rearrangement uses TRBV20-1 and TRBJ2-7, with a tentative D call TRBD1 (6 bases). Per germline, CDR1 DFQATT and CDR2 SNEGSKA (reference sequence). The CDR3 runs to 15 residues. The chain's CDR3 is CSARPSRTASYEQHF. The CDR3 nucleotides read TGCAGTGCTAGACCTTCTAGGACAGCATCCTACGAGCAGCACTTC.

The J gene is TRBJ2-7, the V gene TRBV14; the D gene could be TRBD1 or TRBD2 (5 bases each). CDR1 is SGHDN and CDR2 is FVKESK in the germline V gene. The CDR3 loop spans 14 amino acids. The V gene lost 4 bases and the J gene lost 5 bases, with 15 bases spanning the gap. The CDR3 sequence: CASSPSWMGDEQYF. In DNA form, the CDR3 reads TGTGCCAGCAGCCCCTCATGGATGGGGGACGAGCAGTACTTC.

This clonotype was detected ten times or more. The rearrangement links TRBV6-1 to TRBJ2-5; 9 bases fit TRBD1. CDR3 size: 13 residues. After removal of 6 bases from V and 4 bases from J, the junction contained 3 bases not matched to a gene. Germline V gene sequence: CDR1 MNHNS, CDR2 SASEGT. The CDR3 bases are TGTGCCAGCAGGAAGGACAGGGGAGAGACCCAGTACTTC. It yields the protein CASRKDRGETQYF.

This clonotype was observed many times. The V call is TRBV6-1, the J call TRBJ2-2; TRBD2 matches 12 bases. Germline CDR1 reads MNHNS; CDR2 reads SASEGT. V shed 6 bases and J 2 bases; nucleotides not matched to a gene: 10. The CDR3 runs to 18 residues. CDR3 DNA sequence: TGTGCCAGCAGCCGCACCGGACTAGCGGGGTACAACACCGGGGAGCTGTTTTTT. This sequence encodes CASSRTGLAGYNTGELFF.

The chain joins TRBV2 to TRBJ1-1, with TRBD1 identical over 7 bases. Trimming cost V 6 bases and J 5 bases; bases outside gene matches: 12. This CDR3 is 15 amino acids long. Per germline, CDR1 SNHLY and CDR2 FYNNEI. CDR3 in amino acids: CASSRLTGYFTEAFF. The CDR3 coding sequence is TGTGCCAGCAGCCGCCTGACAGGGTACTTTACTGAAGCTTTCTTT.

This clonotype was seen many times. The V gene is TRBV10-3, the J gene TRBJ1-1; perhaps TRBD1 as D (6 bases). Trimming cost V 7 bases and J 1 base, with 22 bases left between them. The germline V gene encodes CDR1 ENHRY and CDR2 SYGVKD. This CDR3 comprises 17 residues. CDR3 sequence reads: CAIMIKVDRIPNTEAFF. Written as DNA, the CDR3 is TGTGCCATCATGATCAAGGTAGACAGGATTCCGAACACTGAAGCTTTCTTT.

This clonotype was observed a handful of times. The genes are TRBV7-8 and TRBJ2-7, with D possibly TRBD2 on 5 matching bases. The CDR3 is 15 residues long. Trimming removed 4 bases at V and 4 bases at J, with 17 bases between. CDR1 and CDR2 from the germline V gene are SGHVS and FQNEAQ. This chain's CDR3 is CASSSGYRGAYEQYF. CDR3 DNA sequence: TGTGCCAGCAGCTCCGGGTACCGGGGAGCGTACGAGCAGTACTTC.

Concerning this clonotype itself: Being one base from a much bigger clone, this may be a read error. The J gene is TRBJ2-7, the V gene TRBV28; D tentatively fits TRBD1 or TRBD2 (6 bases each). The germline gives CDR1 MDHEN, CDR2 SYDVKM. Trimming removed 2 bases at V and 9 bases at J, with 20 bases between. The CDR3 contains 15 residues. The CDR3 bases are TGTGCCAGCAGTTTAGGTGGAGGGGGTGTCGTGAGGCAGTACTTC. Its protein is CASSLGGGGVVRQYF.

This clonotype has at least ten counts. J is TRBJ2-4 and V is TRBV7-8; D perhaps matches TRBD2 (6 bases). The CDR3 covers 15 residues. Germline V CDR1 and CDR2: SGHVS, FQNEAQ. V lost 4 bases, J lost 4 bases, and 14 bases lay in between. CDR3 sequence (DNA): TGTGCCAGCAGCTCCCCGATGGGAGGTAAAAACATTCAGTACTTC. Translation: CASSSPMGGKNIQYF.

Details on this clonotype: One base away lies a much larger clone, so this may be a sequencing read error. The CDR3 region has the DNA TGCAGCGTTGGAAGTAACAGGAGGCCCCACGGGCAGTACTTC. Its translation: CSVGSNRRPHGQYF. The V call is TRBV29-1, the J call TRBJ2-7; perhaps D is TRBD1 or TRBD2 (5 bases each). Deletions cut 4 bases from V and 9 bases from J, with 22 bases between. The germline CDR1 and CDR2 sequences are SQVTM and ANQGSEA. The CDR3 has 14 amino acids.

The sample holds many counts of this clonotype. For the CDR3, the DNA is TGTGCCAGCAGTTTATCGGGACTCCAACCGAGTCAGCCCCAGCATTTT. It translates to CASSLSGLQPSQPQHF. J is TRBJ1-5 and V is TRBV28; tentatively, D is TRBD1 (5 bases). Germline CDR1 is MDHEN and CDR2 is SYDVKM. The CDR3 extends over 16 amino acids. V was trimmed by 1 base and J by 6 bases, leaving 16 bases between them.

The genes are TRBV14 and TRBJ2-3; 12 bases agree with TRBD2. This CDR3 contains 16 residues. Germline trimming cut 3 bases from V and 0 bases from J; bases unmatched to any gene: 1. The germline V gene has CDR1 SGHDN and CDR2 FVKESK. The CDR3 protein is CASSQTSGRSTDTQYF. Written as DNA, the CDR3 is TGTGCCAGCAGCCAGACTAGCGGGAGAAGCACAGATACGCAGTATTTT.

The CDR3 DNA reads as TGTGCCACCTTCAGGGATCCGAGCTCTGGAAACACCATATATTTT. Its translation: CATFRDPSSGNTIYF. The chain carries TRBV6-1 and TRBJ1-3; D possibly corresponds to TRBD1 (5 bases). The CDR3 runs 15 residues. V lost 10 bases to trimming and J lost 0 bases, with 16 bases between them. Germline V CDR1 and CDR2: MNHNS, SASEGT.

Ten or more counts support this clonotype. This sequence joins TRBV28 and TRBJ2-2; TRBD1 matches 9 bases. Germline V CDR1 and CDR2: MDHEN, SYDVKM. The V and J ends lost 5 bases and 6 bases, in that order; junction bases with no gene match: 13. This CDR3 has 17 residues. The CDR3 region has the DNA TGTGCCAGCAGTCCCCGGTTCGGGACAGGGTCTTCCGGGGAGCTGTTTTTT. Translated, it gives CASSPRFGTGSSGELFF.

This clonotype was recorded a few times. This rearrangement joins TRBV28 to TRBJ2-6; 12 bases fit TRBD1. The germline CDR1 and CDR2 sequences are MDHEN and SYDVKM. The trim removed 6 bases at V and 3 bases at J, leaving 6 bases unmatched. CDR3 length: 17 amino acids. The CDR3 protein is CASSTGTGGLGANVLTF. In DNA form, the CDR3 reads TGTGCCAGCAGCACCGGGACAGGGGGCCTTGGGGCCAACGTCCTGACTTTC.

This clonotype was detected a few times. V is TRBV6-1 and J is TRBJ2-7, with D perhaps matching TRBD2 (6 bases). CDR1 and CDR2 from the germline V gene are MNHNS and SASEGT. The CDR3 extends over 15 amino acids. Trimming cost V 1 base and J 3 bases, with 13 bases left between them. CDR3 sequence (DNA): TGTGCCAGCAGTGAAGTAGGTAGCGGCTTCTACGAGCAGTACTTC. Its translation is CASSEVGSGFYEQYF.

The rearrangement joins TRBV28 to TRBJ1-4; no clear D gene. The V gene lost 4 bases and the J gene lost 5 bases, with 11 bases spanning the gap. The CDR3 is 14 amino acids. Germline V gives CDR1 MDHEN, CDR2 SYDVKM. CDR3 DNA sequence: TGTGCCAGCAGTTCTAACCGGCGAAATGAAAAACTGTTTTTT. It codes for CASSSNRRNEKLFF.

This clonotype has a handful of counts. The V and J genes are TRBV5-1 and TRBJ2-7, with 11 bases lining up with TRBD2. The CDR3 extends over 15 amino acids. Germline lookup yields CDR1 SGHRS and CDR2 YFSETQ. The J segment lost 6 bases and the V segment lost 1 base, leaving 6 bases of the junction unmatched. The CDR3, as DNA: TGCGCCAGCAGCTTGATTAGCGGGAGGGCCGGCGAGCAGTACTTC. Protein sequence: CASSLISGRAGEQYF.